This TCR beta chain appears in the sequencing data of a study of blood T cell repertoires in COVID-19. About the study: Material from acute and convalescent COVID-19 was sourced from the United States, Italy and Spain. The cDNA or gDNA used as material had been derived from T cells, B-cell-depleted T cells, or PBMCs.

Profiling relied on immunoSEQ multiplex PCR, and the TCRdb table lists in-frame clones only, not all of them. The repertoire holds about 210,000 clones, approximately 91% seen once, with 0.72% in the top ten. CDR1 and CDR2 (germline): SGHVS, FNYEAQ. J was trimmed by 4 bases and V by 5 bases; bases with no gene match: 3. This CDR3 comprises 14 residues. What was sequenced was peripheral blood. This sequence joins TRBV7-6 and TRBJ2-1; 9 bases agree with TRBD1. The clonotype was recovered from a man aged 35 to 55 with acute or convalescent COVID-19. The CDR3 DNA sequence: TGTGCCAGCAGCCGGGACAGGGATTACAATGAGCAGTTCTTC. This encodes CASSRDRDYNEQFF.